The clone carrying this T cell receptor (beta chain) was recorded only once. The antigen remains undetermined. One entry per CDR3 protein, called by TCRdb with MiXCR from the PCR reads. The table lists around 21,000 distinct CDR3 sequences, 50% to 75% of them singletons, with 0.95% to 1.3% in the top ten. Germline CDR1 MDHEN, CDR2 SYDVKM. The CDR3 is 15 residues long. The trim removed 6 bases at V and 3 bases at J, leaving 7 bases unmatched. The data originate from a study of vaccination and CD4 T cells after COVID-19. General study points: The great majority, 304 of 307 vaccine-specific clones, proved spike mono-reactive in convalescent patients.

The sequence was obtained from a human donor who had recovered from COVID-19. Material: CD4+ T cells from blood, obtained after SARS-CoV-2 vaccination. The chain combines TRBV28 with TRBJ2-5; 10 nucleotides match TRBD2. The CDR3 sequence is CASSTHGLAEETQYF. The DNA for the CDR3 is TGTGCCAGCAGCACACATGGACTAGCGGAAGAGACCCAGTACTTC.